The 10 T cell receptor beta chains given below trace back to one sample, sequenced in a study of blood T cells in healthy people across ages. Alongside a J-beta primer mix, a sample-barcoded 5' primer served in a second PCR lasting roughly 6 to 11 cycles. Each CDR3 protein gets one entry after TCRdb re-called the 5' RACE reads with MiXCR. Of roughly 680,000 distinct CDR3 sequences listed, about half were seen once; the top ten hold 30% to 40%. Sequenced sample: blood. These receptors came from a woman aged 55-75 years in good health.

The J gene is TRBJ2-1, the V gene TRBV11-3; TRBD2 is a possible D gene (6 bases). This CDR3 comprises 15 residues. The V end was cut by 6 bases, the J end by 1 base, with 13 bases between. Germline CDR1 and CDR2: SGHNT and YENEEA. DNA for the CDR3: TGTGCCAGCAGTCCCGGGACTCATTCCTACAATGAGCAGTTCTTC. Translating gives CASSPGTHSYNEQFF.

The table lists this clonotype with a count of one. V and J are TRBV7-8 and TRBJ2-1, with TRBD1 identical over 8 bases. The trim removed 4 bases at V and 7 bases at J, leaving 9 bases unmatched. CDR3 length: 15 amino acids. The V gene's germline CDR1 is SGHVS and CDR2 FQNEAQ. The CDR3, as DNA: TGTGCCAGCAGCTCTCCAGGGGGCGTCGGTAATGAGCAGTTCTTC. It yields the protein CASSSPGGVGNEQFF.

The rearrangement links TRBV10-3 to TRBJ1-5, with a possible D match to TRBD1 (5 bases). Per germline, CDR1 ENHRY and CDR2 SYGVKD. Between the trimmed V and J ends, which lost 0 bases and 4 bases, there was a span of 13 bases. The CDR3 has 16 amino acids. As DNA, the CDR3 is TGTGCCATCAGTGAGTCAGGCGGGGGAAATAATCAGCCCCAGCATTTT. It yields the protein CAISESGGGNNQPQHF.

This chain uses TRBV20-1 with TRBJ2-5; 11 bases map to TRBD2. The DNA end is a closer match to TRBJ2-7, so the J assignment may be wrong. Germline V lookup: CDR1 DFQATT, CDR2 SNEGSKA (reference sequence). The CDR3 totals 16 residues. The CDR3 region is CSASPITSGGSHEQYF. DNA of the CDR3: TGCAGTGCTAGTCCTATCACTAGCGGGGGTTCCCACGAGCAGTACTTC.

The chain uses TRBV9 and TRBJ2-3; tentatively, D is TRBD2 (5 bases). The CDR3 is made up of 16 amino acids. Between the trimmed V and J ends, which lost 0 bases and 1 base, there was a span of 12 bases. Germline V gene data show CDR1 as SGDLS and CDR2 as YYNGEE. CDR3 protein: CASSVGASRRTDTQYF. CDR3 nucleotide sequence: TGTGCCAGCAGCGTAGGTGCTAGCAGACGCACAGATACGCAGTATTTT.

This clonotype came up a few times. The chain is built from TRBV27 and TRBJ2-7; 11 bases align to TRBD2. Germline lookup yields CDR1 MNHEY and CDR2 SMNVEV (reference sequence). The CDR3 spans 15 residues. The J segment lost 3 bases and the V segment lost 6 bases, leaving 7 bases of the junction unmatched. CDR3 coding DNA: TGTGCCAGCAGACCCGGGACTAGCGGAGTCTACGAGCAGTACTTC. Protein product: CASRPGTSGVYEQYF.

The rearrangement uses TRBV7-3 and TRBJ2-1, with 7 positions matching TRBD2. The CDR3 totals 13 residues. Germline CDR1 SGHTA, CDR2 FQGTGA. J was trimmed by 5 bases and V by 8 bases; bases with no gene match: 6. The CDR3 DNA reads as TGTGCCAGCTGTGCTAGCGGAGACAATGAGCAGTTCTTC. Its translation is CASCASGDNEQFF.

This clonotype was detected only once. The junction and the germline gene differ at one end; a read error may be behind it. The J gene is TRBJ1-1, the V gene TRBV6-2 or TRBV6-3, with D possibly TRBD1 on 6 matching bases. CDR3 length: 13 amino acids. CDR1 and CDR2 (germline): MNHEY, SVGEGT. CDR3 amino acids: CASSNRANTEAFF. Written as DNA, the CDR3 is TGTGCCAGCAGCAACAGGGCCAACACGGAAGCTTTCTTT.

The chain couples TRBV20-1 to TRBJ1-2; no firm D call. V lost 0 bases to trimming and J lost 4 bases, with 24 bases between them. CDR1 DFQATT and CDR2 SNEGSKA come from the germline V gene (reference sequence). This CDR3 is built from 18 residues. Here the CDR3 reads CSARDLRTPGTGTYGYTF. CDR3 DNA sequence: TGCAGTGCTAGAGATCTTAGGACCCCGGGTACGGGTACCTATGGCTACACCTTC.

This clonotype has ten or more counts. V usage is TRBV4-2 and J usage is TRBJ2-5, with 10 bases aligning to TRBD2. This CDR3 comprises 17 residues. Trimming removed 3 bases from V and 5 bases from J; junction bases left unmatched: 12. Germline V gene data show CDR1 as LGHNA and CDR2 as YNFKEQ. Here the CDR3 reads CASSQDGAGGRFETQYF. Written as DNA, the CDR3 is TGTGCCAGCAGCCAGGACGGAGCGGGAGGGCGCTTTGAGACCCAGTACTTC.